These 27 T cell receptor beta chains were sequenced from one sample in a study of intratumoral heterogeneity in liver cancer. The method was the immunoSEQ multiplex PCR assay. The clones in this table, taken by TCRdb from immuneACCESS, are in-frame only. Not every clone is retained; where verified, under half of the shortfall comes from an unresolved V gene, and the cause of the rest is unknown. Here the sample has about 20,000 clones; around 75% occur a single time. About 18% of the sample goes to the ten largest clones. The material sequenced was tumor-adjacent normal tissue, taken before any cancer treatment. The receptor source for this set is a woman between 65 and 79 years old with hepatocellular carcinoma.

The V call is TRBV5-1, the J call TRBJ2-6, with 11 positions matching TRBD2. J lost 1 base, V lost 2 bases, and 8 bases had no gene match. The CDR3 runs to 19 residues. The germline CDR1 and CDR2 sequences are SGHRS and YFSETQ. For the CDR3, the DNA is TGCGCCAGCAGCTTCCCCAATACTAGCGGGAGATCTGGGGCCAACGTCCTGACTTTC. Encoded protein: CASSFPNTSGRSGANVLTF.

This clone was counted only a few times. The same CDR3 can be traced to other DNA sequences in this sample. The V and J genes are TRBV7-6 and TRBJ2-7; 7 bases line up with TRBD1. The germline CDR1 and CDR2 sequences are SGHVS and FNYEAQ. J gave up 3 bases and V 5 bases, and 10 bases lay outside the gene matches. This CDR3 is built from 15 residues. CDR3 sequence reads: CASSLTGDRIYEQYF. DNA of the CDR3: TGTGCCAGCAGCCTTACCGGGGACAGAATCTACGAGCAGTACTTC.

The chain combines TRBV4-1 with TRBJ2-3, with D possibly matching TRBD2 (5 bases). Trimming removed 3 bases at V and 2 bases at J, with 12 bases between. This CDR3 spans 15 amino acids. Germline CDR1 and CDR2: MGHRA and YSYEKL. CDR3 in DNA: TGCGCCAGCAGCCAGGCGGGCGCGATCACAGATACGCAGTATTTT. It encodes CASSQAGAITDTQYF.

This clone was seen just once. The chain links TRBV3-1 (or the pseudogene TRBV3-2) to TRBJ2-5; D is perhaps TRBD1 (6 bases). Germline V gene data show CDR1 as LGHDT and CDR2 as YNNKEL (reference sequence). CDR3 length: 14 amino acids. Trimming took off 2 bases at V and 1 base at J, with 8 bases between the two ends. CDR3 residues: CASSQMGAQETQYF. CDR3 coding DNA: TGTGCCAGCAGCCAAATGGGGGCCCAAGAGACCCAGTACTTC.

This chain uses TRBV6-5 with TRBJ1-1; 8 bases line up with TRBD1. V trimming: 7 bases; J trimming: 9 bases; junction bases outside the gene matches: 7. There are 12 residues in the CDR3. Germline CDR1 and CDR2: MNHEY and SVGAGI. The CDR3 coding sequence is TGTGCCAGCATTACAGGGGGGCGGAAAGCTTTCTTT. This translates into CASITGGRKAFF.

The rearrangement uses TRBV7-9 and TRBJ2-7; D gene ambiguous. Germline assignment: CDR1 SEHNR and CDR2 FQNEAQ (reference sequence). The CDR3 totals 12 residues. Trimming cost V 3 bases and J 7 bases, with 10 bases left between them. The chain's CDR3 is CASSFQDGEQYF. For the CDR3, the DNA is TGTGCCAGCAGCTTCCAGGACGGAGAGCAGTACTTC.

The chain is built from TRBV30 and TRBJ2-3; 7 positions agree with TRBD2. Per germline, CDR1 GTSNPN and CDR2 SVGIG (reference sequence). J lost 6 bases, V lost 8 bases, and 17 bases had no gene match. The CDR3 is 15 residues long. CDR3 amino acids: CAMGEQQRSGDTQYF. The CDR3 nucleotides read TGTGCCATGGGTGAGCAGCAACGTAGCGGGGATACGCAGTATTTT.

This clone was observed a few times. This chain uses TRBV2 with TRBJ1-5; maybe TRBD1 (5 bases). The CDR3 runs 13 residues. Trimming took 5 bases from V and 6 from J, leaving 11 bases between them. Germline CDR1 is SNHLY and CDR2 is FYNNEI. CDR3 bases: TGTGCCAGCAGTCCCGGACAATTTCAGCCCCAGCATTTT. Translated: CASSPGQFQPQHF.

V is TRBV11-3 and J is TRBJ1-5; a possible D gene is TRBD1 (6 bases). The CDR3 contains 15 residues. Per germline, CDR1 SGHNT and CDR2 YENEEA. Trimming removed 1 base from V and 3 bases from J, with 10 bases in between. The CDR3 region is CASSLVRGVNQPQHF. For the CDR3, the DNA is TGTGCCAGCAGCTTAGTCAGGGGAGTCAATCAGCCCCAGCATTTT.

The V and J genes are TRBV9 and TRBJ2-1; TRBD2 aligns across 9 bases. Germline V lookup: CDR1 SGDLS, CDR2 YYNGEE. V trimming: 2 bases; J trimming: 9 bases; junction bases outside the gene matches: 9. The CDR3 runs to 15 residues. The CDR3 is CASSVRLAEGGEQFF. The CDR3 nucleotides read TGTGCCAGCAGCGTCCGACTAGCGGAGGGGGGTGAGCAGTTCTTC.

The chain carries TRBV18 and TRBJ2-7; a weak D match, TRBD2 (6 bases). V was trimmed by 6 bases and J by 2 bases, leaving 14 bases between them. Germline loops: CDR1 KGHSH, CDR2 LQKENI. The CDR3 spans 14 residues. The CDR3 sequence is CASSLGGGPYEQYF. CDR3 DNA: TGTGCCAGCTCTCTGGGAGGAGGGCCCTACGAGCAGTACTTC.

The chain has TRBV19 and TRBJ2-2, with TRBD1 identical over 9 bases. The J segment lost 7 bases and the V segment lost 4 bases, leaving 7 bases of the junction unmatched. CDR1 and CDR2 (germline): LNHDA, SQIVND (reference sequence). This CDR3 has 15 amino acids. This CDR3 is CASSKTQGAGGELFF. CDR3 coding DNA: TGTGCCAGTAGTAAGACACAGGGGGCCGGCGGGGAGCTGTTTTTT.

The rearrangement uses TRBV27 and TRBJ2-1; 14 nucleotides match TRBD2. The length of the CDR3 is 20 residues. V lost 0 bases and J lost 2; bases outside the gene matches: 9. CDR1 MNHEY and CDR2 SMNVEV come from the germline V gene (reference sequence). The CDR3 reads CASSLSIPTSGRAPYNEQFF. CDR3 nucleotides: TGTGCCAGCAGTTTATCGATCCCGACTAGCGGGAGGGCCCCCTACAATGAGCAGTTCTTC.

This clone was seen a handful of times. The chain couples TRBV7-3 to TRBJ2-6; 7 bases map to TRBD2. The CDR3 is 19 amino acids. Unmatched junction bases numbered 10, after V lost 1 base and J lost 1 base. CDR1 and CDR2 (germline): SGHTA, FQGTGA. CDR3 loop: CASSLRPSGIGSGANVLTF. As DNA, the CDR3 is TGTGCCAGCAGCTTAAGACCGAGCGGGATCGGATCTGGGGCCAACGTCCTGACTTTC.

The V and J genes are TRBV6-5 and TRBJ2-7, with D tentatively TRBD1 (5 bases). Germline CDR1 reads MNHEY; CDR2 reads SVGAGI. The CDR3 covers 15 residues. The ends were cut back, 0 bases at V and 6 bases at J, with 15 bases in the middle. The chain's CDR3 is CASSYSSGRVSEQYF. Written as DNA, the CDR3 is TGTGCCAGCAGTTACTCCTCGGGCAGGGTGTCCGAGCAGTACTTC.

This clone has a single count. V gene TRBV20-1 combines with J gene TRBJ1-1; no definite D call. Trimming shortened V by 6 bases and J by 7 bases, and 9 bases separated the two germline ends. CDR1 is DFQATT and CDR2 is SNEGSKA in the germline V gene (reference sequence). The CDR3 is 10 residues long. The CDR3 DNA is TGCAGTGCAGGGAGAGGTGAAGCTTTCTTT. Its translation: CSAGRGEAFF.

The chain employs TRBV10-3 and TRBJ2-7; 11 bases agree with TRBD1. V lost 7 bases to trimming and J lost 4 bases; unmatched junction nucleotides: 6. In germline, CDR1 is ENHRY, CDR2 SYGVKD. The CDR3 is 14 amino acids. The CDR3 DNA is TGTGCCATCAATCCGGGACAGGGGGGGTACGAGCAGTACTTC. Its translation is CAINPGQGGYEQYF.

The chain uses TRBV4-1 and TRBJ1-2; D possibly corresponds to TRBD1 (6 bases). The ends were cut back, 1 base at V and 8 bases at J, with 14 bases in the middle. Germline V gives CDR1 MGHRA, CDR2 YSYEKL. The CDR3 runs 14 residues. CDR3 coding DNA: TGCGCCAGCAGCCAAGTGCAGGGGCTGGGCGGCTACACCTTC. This encodes CASSQVQGLGGYTF.

This rearrangement joins TRBV7-9 to TRBJ1-5, with D perhaps matching TRBD1 (6 bases). V lost 8 bases and J lost 6, with 11 bases in between. The germline gives CDR1 SEHNR, CDR2 FQNEAQ (reference sequence). This CDR3 has 12 residues. CDR3 loop: CASSGVGQPQHF. CDR3 sequence (DNA): TGTGCCAGCTCAGGGGTGGGTCAGCCCCAGCATTTT.

The genes are TRBV29-1 and TRBJ1-1; 8 bases match TRBD1. This CDR3 is built from 12 residues. The junction had 4 bases not matched to a gene; V was cut back by 5 bases and J by 5 bases. CDR1 and CDR2 (germline): SQVTM, ANQGSEA. This CDR3 is CSVRGQGTEAFF. Here the CDR3 DNA reads TGCAGCGTTCGCGGACAGGGAACTGAAGCTTTCTTT. Drawing the rest from reference TRBV29-1 and TRBJ1-1, the complete variable domain is SAVISQKPSRDICQRGTSLTIQCQVDSQVTMMFWYRQQPGQSLTLIATANQGSEATYESGFVIDKFPISRPNLTFSTLTVSNMSPEDSSIYLCSVRGQGTEAFFGQGTRLTVV.

The gene calls are TRBV11-3 and TRBJ2-1, with 7 positions matching TRBD2. Germline V CDR1 and CDR2: SGHNT, YENEEA. The CDR3 totals 16 residues. J lost 7 bases, V lost 3 bases, and 12 bases had no gene match. CDR3: CASSFKFHRTRNEQFF. The CDR3 bases are TGTGCCAGCAGCTTTAAATTCCACAGGACTAGGAATGAGCAGTTCTTC.

This sequence joins TRBV25-1 and TRBJ1-3, with D unresolved. This CDR3 is built from 12 residues. The germline V gene has CDR1 MGHDK and CDR2 SYGVNS. The V end lost 6 bases, the J end lost 0 bases, and 3 bases lay between the germline ends. The DNA for the CDR3 is TGTGCCAGCAGCTTCTCTGGAAACACCATATATTTT. As protein: CASSFSGNTIYF.

The rearrangement uses TRBV19 and TRBJ1-5, with D perhaps matching TRBD1 (5 bases). V was pared by 5 bases and J by 0 bases, with 11 bases between. Germline V CDR1 and CDR2: LNHDA, SQIVND (reference sequence). This CDR3 is built from 15 residues. The CDR3 region is CASSVGALSNQPQHF. Here the CDR3 DNA reads TGTGCCAGTAGTGTAGGGGCCCTTAGCAATCAGCCCCAGCATTTT.

This clone has only one observation. The V and J genes are TRBV2 and TRBJ2-7; the match to TRBD2 covers 11 bases. The CDR3 contains 14 residues. With 6 bases clipped from V and 2 bases from J, the junction kept 3 bases outside the gene matches. Germline values: CDR1 SNHLY, CDR2 FYNNEI. For the CDR3, the DNA is TGTGCCAGCAGCAAACTAGCGGGAGCCTACGAGCAGTACTTC. Its translation: CASSKLAGAYEQYF.

The rearrangement uses TRBV3-1 (or the pseudogene TRBV3-2) and TRBJ2-7; no firm D call. V lost 0 bases and J lost 0, with 9 bases in between. CDR3 length equals 15 residues. In germline, CDR1 is LGHDT, CDR2 YNNKEL (reference sequence). The CDR3 nucleotides read TGTGCCAGCAGCCAAGAGTGGAAGAGCTCCTACGAGCAGTACTTC. Its translation: CASSQEWKSSYEQYF.

The V call is TRBV19, the J call TRBJ1-5; TRBD1 might be the D (5 bases). V lost 0 bases to trimming and J lost 2 bases, with 26 bases between them. Per the germline V gene, CDR1 is LNHDA and CDR2 is SQIVND (reference sequence). This CDR3 comprises 21 residues. CDR3 in DNA: TGTGCCAGTAGTATAGATTTTTCAGGAACAGGTATCCTTCAGGGCAATCAGCCCCAGCATTTT. Translating it yields CASSIDFSGTGILQGNQPQHF.

The rearrangement joins TRBV19 to TRBJ2-2, with 7 bases identical to TRBD2. Trimming at V came to 6 bases and at J to 1 base, leaving 8 bases not matched to a gene. The CDR3 sequence is 16 residues long. CDR1 and CDR2 (germline): LNHDA, SQIVND (reference sequence). The CDR3 spells CASRISTGGNTGELFF. DNA of the CDR3: TGTGCCAGTAGGATCAGCACGGGAGGGAACACCGGGGAGCTGTTTTTT.